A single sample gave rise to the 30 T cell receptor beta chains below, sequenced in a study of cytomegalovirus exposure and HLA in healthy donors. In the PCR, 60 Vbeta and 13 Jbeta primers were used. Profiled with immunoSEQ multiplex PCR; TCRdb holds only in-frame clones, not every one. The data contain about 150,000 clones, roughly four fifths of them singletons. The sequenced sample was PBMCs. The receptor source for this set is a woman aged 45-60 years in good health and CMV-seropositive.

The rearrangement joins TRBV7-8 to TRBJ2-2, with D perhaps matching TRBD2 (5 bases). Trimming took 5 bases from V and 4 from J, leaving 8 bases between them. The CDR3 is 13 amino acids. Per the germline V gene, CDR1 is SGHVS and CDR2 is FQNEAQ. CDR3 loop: CASSRGGTGELFF. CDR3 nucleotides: TGTGCCAGCAGCCGGGGTGGCACCGGGGAGCTGTTTTTT.

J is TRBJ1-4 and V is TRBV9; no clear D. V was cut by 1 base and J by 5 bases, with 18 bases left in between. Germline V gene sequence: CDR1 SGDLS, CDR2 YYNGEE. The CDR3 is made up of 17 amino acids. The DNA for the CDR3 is TGTGCCAGCAGCGTAAGCCCCCTCGGGTCCTCCAATGAAAAACTGTTTTTT. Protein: CASSVSPLGSSNEKLFF.

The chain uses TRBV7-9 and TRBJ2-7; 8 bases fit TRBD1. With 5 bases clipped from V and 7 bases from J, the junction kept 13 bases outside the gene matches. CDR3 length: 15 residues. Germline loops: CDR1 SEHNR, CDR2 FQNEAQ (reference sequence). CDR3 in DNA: TGTGCCAGCAGCCCCTGGGCCGGACAGGGCGTGGAGCAGTACTTC. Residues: CASSPWAGQGVEQYF.

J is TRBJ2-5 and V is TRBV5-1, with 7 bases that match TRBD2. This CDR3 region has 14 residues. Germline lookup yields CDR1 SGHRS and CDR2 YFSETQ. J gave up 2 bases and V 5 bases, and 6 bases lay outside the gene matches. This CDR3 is CASRIAGNQETQYF. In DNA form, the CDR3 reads TGCGCCAGCAGGATAGCGGGCAATCAAGAGACCCAGTACTTC.

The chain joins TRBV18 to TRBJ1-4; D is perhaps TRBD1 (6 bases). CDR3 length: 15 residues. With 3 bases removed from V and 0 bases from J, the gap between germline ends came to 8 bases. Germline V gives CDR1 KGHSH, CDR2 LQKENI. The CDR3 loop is CASSPDRTTNEKLFF. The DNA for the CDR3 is TGTGCCAGCTCACCGGACAGAACAACTAATGAAAAACTGTTTTTT.

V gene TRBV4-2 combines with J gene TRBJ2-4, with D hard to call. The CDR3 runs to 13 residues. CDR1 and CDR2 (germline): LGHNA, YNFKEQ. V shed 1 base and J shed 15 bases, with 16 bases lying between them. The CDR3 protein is CASSQVGLPPWYF. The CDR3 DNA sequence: TGTGCCAGCAGCCAAGTGGGCCTCCCCCCTTGGTACTTC.

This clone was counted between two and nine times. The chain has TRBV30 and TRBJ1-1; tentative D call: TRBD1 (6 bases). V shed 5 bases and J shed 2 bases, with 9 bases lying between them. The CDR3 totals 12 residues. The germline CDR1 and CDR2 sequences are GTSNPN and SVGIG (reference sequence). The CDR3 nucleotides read TGTGCCTGGGACAGGACTAACACTGAAGCTTTCTTT. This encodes CAWDRTNTEAFF. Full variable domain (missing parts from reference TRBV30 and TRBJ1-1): SQTIHQWPATLVQPVGSPLSLECTVEGTSNPNLYWYRQAAGRGLQLLFYSVGIGQISSEVPQNLSASRPQDRQFILSSKKLLLSDSGFYLCAWDRTNTEAFFGQGTRLTVV.

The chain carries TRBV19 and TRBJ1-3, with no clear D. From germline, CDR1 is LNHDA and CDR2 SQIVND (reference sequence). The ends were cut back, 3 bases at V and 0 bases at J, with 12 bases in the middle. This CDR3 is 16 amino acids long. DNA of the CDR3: TGTGCCAGTAGTATTGAGGGAATCTCCTCTGGAAACACCATATATTTT. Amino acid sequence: CASSIEGISSGNTIYF.

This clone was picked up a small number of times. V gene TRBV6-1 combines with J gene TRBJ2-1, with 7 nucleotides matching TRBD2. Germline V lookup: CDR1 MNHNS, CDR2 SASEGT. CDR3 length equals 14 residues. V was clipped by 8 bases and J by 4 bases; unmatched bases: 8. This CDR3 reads CASAQRESYNEQFF. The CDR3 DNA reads TGTGCCAGCGCTCAGCGGGAAAGTTACAATGAGCAGTTCTTC.

The CDR3 coding sequence is TGTGCCAGCAGCCGCGAATACGGGACAGCAGGGTATTTT. Translating gives CASSREYGTAGYF. The chain employs TRBV6-5 and TRBJ2-3; the match to TRBD1 covers 7 bases. Losses at the gene ends were 6 bases for V and 14 bases for J; bases not matched to a gene: 14. The CDR3 totals 13 residues. Germline lookup yields CDR1 MNHEY and CDR2 SVGAGI.

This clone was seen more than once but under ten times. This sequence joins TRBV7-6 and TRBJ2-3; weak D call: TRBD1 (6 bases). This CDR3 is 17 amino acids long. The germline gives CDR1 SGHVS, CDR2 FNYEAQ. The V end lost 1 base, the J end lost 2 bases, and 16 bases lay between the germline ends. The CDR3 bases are TGTGCCAGCAGCTTAGTAGGGGGTAGAGGATACACAGATACGCAGTATTTT. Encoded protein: CASSLVGGRGYTDTQYF.

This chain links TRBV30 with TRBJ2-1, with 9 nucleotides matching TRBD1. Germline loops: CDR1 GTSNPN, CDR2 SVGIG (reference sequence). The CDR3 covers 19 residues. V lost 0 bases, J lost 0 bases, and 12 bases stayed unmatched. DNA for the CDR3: TGTGCCTGGAGTGTACTACAGGGGGCTAAGATTCGCTCCTACAATGAGCAGTTCTTC. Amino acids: CAWSVLQGAKIRSYNEQFF.

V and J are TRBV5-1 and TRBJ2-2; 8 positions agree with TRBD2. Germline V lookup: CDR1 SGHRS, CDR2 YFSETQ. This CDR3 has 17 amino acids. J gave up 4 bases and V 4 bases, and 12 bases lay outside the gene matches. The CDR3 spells CASSLLEREPSTGELFF. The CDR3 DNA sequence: TGCGCCAGCAGCCTGCTGGAGCGGGAGCCGAGCACCGGGGAGCTGTTTTTT.

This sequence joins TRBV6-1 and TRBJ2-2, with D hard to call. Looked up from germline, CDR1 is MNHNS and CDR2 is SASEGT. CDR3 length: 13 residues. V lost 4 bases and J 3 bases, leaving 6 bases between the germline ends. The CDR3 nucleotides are TGTGCCAGCAGTGTACTTCACACCGGGGAGCTGTTTTTT. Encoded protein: CASSVLHTGELFF.

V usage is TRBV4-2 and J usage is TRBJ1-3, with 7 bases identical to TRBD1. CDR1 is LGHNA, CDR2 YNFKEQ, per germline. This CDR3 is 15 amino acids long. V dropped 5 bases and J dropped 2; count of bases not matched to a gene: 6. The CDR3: CASSETGWTGNTIYF. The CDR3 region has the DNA TGTGCCAGCAGCGAGACAGGGTGGACTGGAAACACCATATATTTT.

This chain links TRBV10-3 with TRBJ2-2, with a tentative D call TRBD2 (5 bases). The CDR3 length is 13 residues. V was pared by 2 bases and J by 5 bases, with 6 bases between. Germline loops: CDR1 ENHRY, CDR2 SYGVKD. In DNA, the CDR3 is TGTGCCATCAGTGAGACGGGGACCGGGGAGCTGTTTTTT. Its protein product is CAISETGTGELFF.

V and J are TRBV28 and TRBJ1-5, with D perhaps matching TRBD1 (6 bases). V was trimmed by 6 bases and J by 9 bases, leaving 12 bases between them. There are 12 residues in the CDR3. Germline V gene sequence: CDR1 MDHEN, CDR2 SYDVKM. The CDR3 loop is CASRPGGRPQHF. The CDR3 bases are TGTGCCAGCAGACCCGGGGGGCGGCCCCAGCATTTT.

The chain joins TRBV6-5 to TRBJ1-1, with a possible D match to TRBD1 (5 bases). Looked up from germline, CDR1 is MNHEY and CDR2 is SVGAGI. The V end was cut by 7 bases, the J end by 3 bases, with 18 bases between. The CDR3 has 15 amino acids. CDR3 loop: CASTRWGGEDTEAFF. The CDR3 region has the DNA TGTGCCAGCACACGGTGGGGGGGGGAGGACACTGAAGCTTTCTTT.

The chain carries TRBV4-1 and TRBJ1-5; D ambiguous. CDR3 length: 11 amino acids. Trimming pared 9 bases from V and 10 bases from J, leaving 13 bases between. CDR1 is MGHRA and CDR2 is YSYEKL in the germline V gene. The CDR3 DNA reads TGCGCCAGATTTACTCCTTGTCCCCAGCATTTT. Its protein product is CARFTPCPQHF.

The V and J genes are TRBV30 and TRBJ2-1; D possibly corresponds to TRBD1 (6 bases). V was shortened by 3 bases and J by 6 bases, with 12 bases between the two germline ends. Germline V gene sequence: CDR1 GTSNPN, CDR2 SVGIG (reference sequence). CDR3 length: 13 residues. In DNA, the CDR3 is TGTGCCTGGAGGAACAGGGTCTTCAATGAGCAGTTCTTC. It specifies CAWRNRVFNEQFF.

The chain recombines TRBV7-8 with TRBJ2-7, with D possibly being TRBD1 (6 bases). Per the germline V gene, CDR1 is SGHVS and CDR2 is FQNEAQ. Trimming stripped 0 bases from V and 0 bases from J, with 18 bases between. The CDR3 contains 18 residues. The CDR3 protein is CASSLARAGEPPSYEQYF. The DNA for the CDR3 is TGTGCCAGCAGCTTAGCGCGGGCAGGGGAGCCCCCCTCCTACGAGCAGTACTTC.

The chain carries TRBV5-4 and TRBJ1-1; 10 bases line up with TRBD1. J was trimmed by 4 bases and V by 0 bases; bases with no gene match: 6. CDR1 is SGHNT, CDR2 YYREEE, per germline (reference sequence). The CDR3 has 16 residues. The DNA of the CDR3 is TGTGCCAGCAGCTTGGGGGTACGGACAGGGGGCACTGAAGCTTTCTTT. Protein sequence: CASSLGVRTGGTEAFF.

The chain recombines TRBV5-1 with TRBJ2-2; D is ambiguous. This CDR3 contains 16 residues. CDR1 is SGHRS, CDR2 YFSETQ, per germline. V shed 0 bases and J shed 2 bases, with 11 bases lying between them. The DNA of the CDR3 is TGCGCCAGCAGCTTGGAACACCAGTTAAACACCGGGGAGCTGTTTTTT. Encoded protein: CASSLEHQLNTGELFF.

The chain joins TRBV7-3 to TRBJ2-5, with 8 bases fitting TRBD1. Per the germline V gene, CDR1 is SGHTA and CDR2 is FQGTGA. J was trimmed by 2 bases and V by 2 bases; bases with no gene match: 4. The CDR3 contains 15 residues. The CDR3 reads CASSLQGTGQETQYF. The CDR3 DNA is TGTGCCAGCAGCTTACAGGGGACAGGACAAGAGACCCAGTACTTC. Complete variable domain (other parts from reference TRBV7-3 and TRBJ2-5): GAGVSQTPSNKVTEKGKYVELRCDPISGHTALYWYRQSLGQGPEFLIYFQGTGAADDSGLPNDRFFAVRPEGSVSTLKIQRTERGDSAVYLCASSLQGTGQETQYFGPGTRLLVL.

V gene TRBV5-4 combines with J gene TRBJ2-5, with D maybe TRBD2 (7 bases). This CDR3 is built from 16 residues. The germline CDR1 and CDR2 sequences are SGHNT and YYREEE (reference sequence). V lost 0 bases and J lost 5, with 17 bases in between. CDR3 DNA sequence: TGTGCCAGCAGCTTGGAACGGGGGGCGGTATGGGAGACCCAGTACTTC. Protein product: CASSLERGAVWETQYF.

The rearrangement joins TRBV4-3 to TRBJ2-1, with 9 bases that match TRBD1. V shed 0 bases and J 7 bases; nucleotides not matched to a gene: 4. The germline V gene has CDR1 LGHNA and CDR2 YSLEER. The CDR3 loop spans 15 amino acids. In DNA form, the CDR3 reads TGCGCCAGCAGCCAAGAAGACGGGACAGGGAATGAGCAGTTCTTC. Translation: CASSQEDGTGNEQFF.

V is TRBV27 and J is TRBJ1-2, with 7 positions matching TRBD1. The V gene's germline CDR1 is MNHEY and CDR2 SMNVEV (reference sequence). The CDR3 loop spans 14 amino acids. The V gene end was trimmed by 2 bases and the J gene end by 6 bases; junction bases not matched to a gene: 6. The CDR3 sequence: CASSLGTEFNGYTF. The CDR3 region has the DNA TGTGCCAGCAGTTTAGGGACAGAGTTTAATGGCTACACCTTC.

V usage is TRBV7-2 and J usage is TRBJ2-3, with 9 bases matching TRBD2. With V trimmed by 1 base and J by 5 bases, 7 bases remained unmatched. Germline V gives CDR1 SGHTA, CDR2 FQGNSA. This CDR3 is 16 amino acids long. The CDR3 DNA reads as TGTGCCAGCAGCTTAGTGTGGGCTAGCGGGGAAGATACGCAGTATTTT. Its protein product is CASSLVWASGEDTQYF.

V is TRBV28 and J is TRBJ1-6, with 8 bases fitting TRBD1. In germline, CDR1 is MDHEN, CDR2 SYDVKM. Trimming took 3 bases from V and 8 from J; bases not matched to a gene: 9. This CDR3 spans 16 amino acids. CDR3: CASSLVPGGVDSPLHF. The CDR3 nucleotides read TGTGCCAGCAGTTTGGTCCCAGGGGGCGTTGATTCACCCCTCCACTTT.

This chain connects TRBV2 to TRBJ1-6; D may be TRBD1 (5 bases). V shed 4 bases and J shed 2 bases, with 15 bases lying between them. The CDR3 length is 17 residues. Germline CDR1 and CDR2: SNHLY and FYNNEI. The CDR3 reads CASSASVGGAYNSPLHF. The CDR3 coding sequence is TGTGCCAGCAGTGCCTCCGTGGGGGGGGCCTATAATTCACCCCTCCACTTT.